These 22 T cell receptor beta chains were sequenced from one sample in a study of response to subunit inactivated influenza vaccine. Each CDR3 protein is one row after TCRdb ran MiXCR on the RT-PCR reads. This sample has about half a million distinct CDR3 sequences, with around 8% found just once. Sequenced material: PBMCs from blood, taken less than 30 months after vaccination. Source of these receptors: a man aged 45 to 70 who received an inactivated influenza vaccine.

The chain employs TRBV15 and TRBJ2-5; D perhaps matches TRBD1 (5 bases). This CDR3 has 13 amino acids. V shed 8 bases and J shed 5 bases, with 15 bases lying between them. The V gene's germline CDR1 is LNHNV and CDR2 YYDKDF (reference sequence). For the CDR3, the DNA is TGTGCCACCTCGCAGGGAATACGGGAGACCCAGTACTTC. It specifies CATSQGIRETQYF.

This clonotype was detected a few times. This chain uses TRBV20-1 with TRBJ2-7; 9 bases align to TRBD2. CDR1 is DFQATT and CDR2 is SNEGSKA in the germline V gene (reference sequence). CDR3 size: 17 residues. V dropped 3 bases and J dropped 5; count of bases not matched to a gene: 17. CDR3 in amino acids: CSARNLAGAALSNEQYF. DNA of the CDR3: TGCAGTGCTAGGAACTTAGCGGGAGCCGCCTTATCCAACGAGCAGTACTTC.

The CDR3 spells CASSLVQGRQPQHF. For the CDR3, the DNA is TGTGCCAGCAGCTTAGTTCAGGGGCGTCAGCCCCAGCATTTT. The rearrangement links TRBV7-2 to TRBJ1-5; TRBD1 might be the D (6 bases). This CDR3 has 14 amino acids. Between the trimmed V and J ends, which lost 1 base and 6 bases, there was a span of 10 bases. Germline CDR1 is SGHTA and CDR2 is FQGNSA.

This clonotype was picked up many times. The chain carries TRBV12-3 or TRBV12-4 and TRBJ2-5; D gene uncertain. The CDR3 is made up of 12 amino acids. Trimming removed 1 base from V and 4 bases from J, with 4 bases in between. CDR3 bases: TGTGCCAGCAGTTTAGTACGAGAGACCCAGTACTTC. Protein: CASSLVRETQYF.

This clonotype was seen at least ten times. The gene calls are TRBV14 and TRBJ1-1; D is unclear. Looked up from germline, CDR1 is SGHDN and CDR2 is FVKESK. V was shortened by 1 base and J by 5 bases, with 17 bases between the two germline ends. The CDR3 totals 16 residues. DNA of the CDR3: TGTGCCAGCAGCCAAGGAGCTTTAGGAGGGATGACTGAAGCTTTCTTT. This translates into CASSQGALGGMTEAFF.

The rearrangement links TRBV7-2 to TRBJ2-5; D perhaps matches TRBD2 (6 bases). Trimming took 4 bases from V and 3 from J, leaving 15 bases between them. Germline loops: CDR1 SGHTA, CDR2 FQGNSA. The CDR3 is 15 amino acids. The DNA of the CDR3 is TGTGCCAGCAGCTGGGACTTGGACACAAAAGAGACCCAGTACTTC. Protein product: CASSWDLDTKETQYF.

This clonotype came up many times. The chain employs TRBV7-7 and TRBJ2-3, with a tentative D call TRBD2 (5 bases). Germline V gives CDR1 SSHAT, CDR2 FNYEAQ (reference sequence). V was cut by 5 bases and J by 3 bases, with 15 bases left in between. This CDR3 is built from 15 residues. The CDR3 bases are TGTGCCAGCAGCGAGGGCGCCCAAGGAACAGATACGCAGTATTTT. It encodes CASSEGAQGTDTQYF.

This clonotype has just a few counts. V gene TRBV7-9 combines with J gene TRBJ2-3; possible D gene TRBD1, 6 bases. V lost 7 bases to trimming and J lost 0 bases, with 11 bases between them. CDR3 size: 14 residues. Germline CDR1 and CDR2: SEHNR and FQNEAQ (reference sequence). The CDR3 region is CASTRQASTDTQYF. CDR3 coding DNA: TGTGCCAGCACCCGACAGGCTAGCACAGATACGCAGTATTTT. Combining the CDR3 with reference TRBV7-9 and TRBJ2-3 gives the whole variable domain DTGVSQNPRHKITKRGQNVTFRCDPISEHNRLYWYRQTLGQGPEFLTYFQNEAQLEKSRLLSDRFSAERPKGSFSTLEIQRTEQGDSAMYLCASTRQASTDTQYFGPGTRLTVL.

This clonotype was recorded a few times. This chain joins TRBV15 and TRBJ2-3; the D gene is possibly TRBD2 (6 bases). Trimming took 4 bases from V and 3 from J, leaving 11 bases between them. CDR1 is LNHNV, CDR2 YYDKDF, per germline (reference sequence). This CDR3 is built from 14 residues. The CDR3 coding sequence is TGTGCCACCAGCAAGCCCGGGAGAACAGATACGCAGTATTTT. It translates to CATSKPGRTDTQYF.

V gene TRBV29-1 combines with J gene TRBJ2-5; no clear D. Germline-derived CDR1 and CDR2 are SQVTM and ANQGSEA. This CDR3 spans 15 amino acids. The V and J ends lost 2 bases and 2 bases respectively, with 15 bases between them. The CDR3 reads CSVELPGVEQETQYF. DNA of the CDR3: TGCAGCGTTGAACTACCAGGAGTAGAGCAAGAGACCCAGTACTTC.

The table lists this clonotype with a few counts. This sequence joins TRBV12-3 or TRBV12-4 and TRBJ1-1; D gene uncertain. The V end was cut by 2 bases, the J end by 0 bases, with 10 bases between. This CDR3 comprises 15 residues. The CDR3 region is CASSLNVYMNTEAFF. The DNA of the CDR3 is TGTGCCAGCAGTTTAAACGTCTACATGAACACTGAAGCTTTCTTT.

The genes are TRBV7-3 and TRBJ2-2; D uncertain. The V end was cut by 5 bases, the J end by 7 bases, with 11 bases between. CDR3 length: 13 amino acids. CDR1 is SGHTA, CDR2 FQGTGA, per germline. The CDR3 region is CASSPGWGGELFF. DNA of the CDR3: TGTGCCAGCAGCCCCGGATGGGGCGGGGAGCTGTTTTTT.

Only a few counts were recorded for this clonotype. J is TRBJ2-5 and V is TRBV29-1; no definite D call. This CDR3 has 13 residues. Looked up from germline, CDR1 is SQVTM and CDR2 is ANQGSEA. V was clipped by 2 bases and J by 3 bases, with 10 bases between them. The CDR3 loop reads CSVELRLKETQYF. Here the CDR3 DNA reads TGCAGCGTTGAACTCCGATTAAAAGAGACCCAGTACTTC.

J is TRBJ2-5 and V is TRBV4-1, with D perhaps TRBD1 (5 bases). The CDR3 contains 14 residues. In germline, CDR1 is MGHRA, CDR2 YSYEKL. Deletions cut 2 bases from V and 5 bases from J, with 12 bases between. The CDR3 region has the DNA TGCGCCAGCAGCCAATCACAGGACGTGGAGACCCAGTACTTC. It translates to CASSQSQDVETQYF.

A remark on this clonotype: The junction shows a germline mismatch at one end, possibly a read error. V is TRBV7-9 and J is TRBJ2-5; D is possibly TRBD1 (6 bases). The germline V gene has CDR1 SEHNR and CDR2 FQNEAQ (reference sequence). The CDR3 covers 14 residues. As DNA, the CDR3 is TGTGCCAGCAGCTTAGCGGGGGCCCAAGATACCCAGTACTTC. It translates to CASSLAGAQDTQYF.

CDR3 nucleotide sequence: TGCAGTGCTAGAGATGGACGTAGGGGATACGAGCAGTACTTC. Translation: CSARDGRRGYEQYF. The V and J genes are TRBV20-1 and TRBJ2-7; D perhaps matches TRBD1 (5 bases). There are 14 residues in the CDR3. CDR1 DFQATT and CDR2 SNEGSKA come from the germline V gene (reference sequence). Trimming removed 0 bases at V and 4 bases at J, with 13 bases between.

A few counts support this clonotype. The genes are TRBV20-1 and TRBJ2-7, with 10 positions matching TRBD1. The CDR3 runs 14 residues. Germline values: CDR1 DFQATT, CDR2 SNEGSKA (reference sequence). After removal of 5 bases from V and 7 bases from J, the junction contained 11 bases not matched to a gene. In nucleotides, the CDR3 is TGCAGTGCTCCCCAACGACAGGGGGCGAGGGAGCAGTACTTC. It is translated as CSAPQRQGAREQYF.

There are many counts of this clonotype. V is TRBV7-2 and J is TRBJ1-3; D is uncertain. The CDR3 runs 15 residues. The ends were cut back, 5 bases at V and 0 bases at J, with 11 bases in the middle. Germline V gene lookup returns CDR1 SGHTA and CDR2 FQGNSA. CDR3: CASSPRRSSGNTIYF. CDR3 in DNA: TGTGCCAGCAGCCCCCGGCGAAGCTCTGGAAACACCATATATTTT. Drawing the rest from reference TRBV7-2 and TRBJ1-3, the complete variable domain is GAGVSQSPSNKVTEKGKDVELRCDPISGHTALYWYRQSLGQGLEFLIYFQGNSAPDKSGLPSDRFSAERTGGSVSTLTIQRTQQEDSAVYLCASSPRRSSGNTIYFGEGSWLTVV.

This chain joins TRBV14 and TRBJ2-5; D unresolved. V was pared by 4 bases and J by 2 bases, with 11 bases between. The CDR3 runs 14 residues. Germline lookup yields CDR1 SGHDN and CDR2 FVKESK. Written as DNA, the CDR3 is TGTGCCAGCAGCCTAGAGGCGAAACAAGAGACCCAGTACTTC. Translating gives CASSLEAKQETQYF.

This clonotype was seen a few times. The chain has TRBV20-1 and TRBJ1-1; 7 positions agree with TRBD1. The length of the CDR3 is 13 residues. J lost 5 bases, V lost 4 bases, and 7 bases had no gene match. The germline V gene has CDR1 DFQATT and CDR2 SNEGSKA (reference sequence). For the CDR3, the DNA is TGCAGTGCTACCAGGGGGACGAAGACTGAAGCTTTCTTT. Protein product: CSATRGTKTEAFF.

In its sample, this clonotype was seen many times. The CDR3 DNA follows: TGTGCCAGCAGCGTTCGCGGGGGTAACACCGGGGAGCTGTTTTTT. This sequence encodes CASSVRGGNTGELFF. The V and J genes are TRBV9 and TRBJ2-2, with 7 bases fitting TRBD2. The V gene end was trimmed by 2 bases and the J gene end by 2 bases; junction bases not matched to a gene: 3. This CDR3 region has 15 residues. The germline V gene encodes CDR1 SGDLS and CDR2 YYNGEE.

The chain is built from TRBV11-1 and TRBJ1-5; no clear D gene. CDR3 length equals 18 residues. Trimming took off 2 bases at V and 0 bases at J, with 17 bases between the two ends. Germline CDR1 is SGHAT and CDR2 is FQDESV (reference sequence). CDR3 DNA sequence: TGTGCCAGCAGCTTATCCACGTCGGTCGACTATAGCAATCAGCCCCAGCATTTT. Protein product: CASSLSTSVDYSNQPQHF.